This TCR beta chain was identified in a study of shared clonotypes between healthy human individuals. Method: immunoSEQ multiplex PCR; TCRdb's copy keeps in-frame clones and lacks some. Here the sample spans about 1.5 million clones, 95% to 99% being singletons. The CDR3 spans 14 residues. Germline-derived CDR1 and CDR2 are LNHDA and SQIVND (reference sequence). V lost 5 bases, J lost 5 bases, and 15 bases lay in between. Sequencing used naive CD4+ T cells sorted from blood. Subset defined: CD45RA+ positively selected. The sequence came from a man aged 30 to 45 in good health. The rearrangement links TRBV19 to TRBJ1-2; D is undetermined. CDR3 loop: CASSARSGSYGYTF. CDR3 coding DNA: TGTGCCAGTAGTGCCCGTTCGGGGTCGTATGGCTACACCTTC. Drawing the rest from reference TRBV19 and TRBJ1-2, the complete variable domain is DGGITQSPKYLFRKEGQNVTLSCEQNLNHDAMYWYRQDPGQGLRLIYYSQIVNDFQKGDIAEGYSVSREKKESFPLTVTSAQKNPTAFYLCASSARSGSYGYTFGSGTRLTVV.